Listed here are 30 T cell receptor beta chains from one sample, sequenced in a study of cytomegalovirus exposure and HLA in healthy donors. Primers: 60 Vbeta forward and 13 Jbeta reverse. Sequenced by immunoSEQ multiplex PCR; TCRdb stores in-frame clones only, minus some. Of roughly 150,000 clones listed, about 70% were seen once; the top ten hold more than 9%. Sequenced material: PBMCs. Receptors were obtained from a man younger than 45 in good health and CMV-seropositive.

The chain recombines TRBV9 with TRBJ2-7, with D possibly matching TRBD2 (5 bases). V was shortened by 3 bases and J by 2 bases, with 9 bases between the two germline ends. CDR1 is SGDLS, CDR2 YYNGEE, per germline. The CDR3 runs to 13 residues. The CDR3 loop reads CASSEEVTYEQYF. The CDR3 DNA reads TGTGCCAGCAGCGAGGAGGTTACCTACGAGCAGTACTTC.

This chain connects TRBV9 to TRBJ2-3, with TRBD1 identical over 8 bases. This CDR3 region has 15 residues. The V gene end was trimmed by 4 bases and the J gene end by 11 bases; junction bases not matched to a gene: 15. Germline V gene data show CDR1 as SGDLS and CDR2 as YYNGEE. The CDR3 nucleotides are TGTGCCAGCAGCCTTGGACAGGGCCCCTTTAGGGTGCAGTATTTT. Translated, it gives CASSLGQGPFRVQYF.

This chain connects TRBV6-6 to TRBJ1-2; 11 nucleotides align to TRBD1. This CDR3 comprises 16 residues. The J segment lost 6 bases and the V segment lost 10 bases, leaving 16 bases of the junction unmatched. Germline-derived CDR1 and CDR2 are MNHNY and SVGAGI (reference sequence). CDR3 sequence (DNA): TGTGCCACAACCTCCGGGACAGGGGGGGTGAGGCATGGCTACACCTTC. Protein product: CATTSGTGGVRHGYTF.

This chain connects TRBV28 to TRBJ1-5; 7 positions agree with TRBD1. J gave up 3 bases and V 7 bases, and 6 bases lay outside the gene matches. Per the germline V gene, CDR1 is MDHEN and CDR2 is SYDVKM. The CDR3 loop spans 14 amino acids. The CDR3 loop reads CASKDRADNQPQHF. The CDR3 bases are TGTGCCAGCAAAGACAGGGCTGACAATCAGCCCCAGCATTTT.

This clone has a handful of counts. This chain links TRBV4-1 with TRBJ1-5; D perhaps matches TRBD1 (6 bases). Deletions cut 5 bases from V and 0 bases from J, with 14 bases between. This CDR3 contains 16 residues. From germline, CDR1 is MGHRA and CDR2 YSYEKL. CDR3 in amino acids: CASSIPETGSNQPQHF. CDR3 DNA sequence: TGCGCCAGCAGCATCCCCGAGACAGGTAGCAATCAGCCCCAGCATTTT.

The CDR3 reads CASSGSGTSGRITEQFF. The DNA of the CDR3 is TGTGCCAGCAGCGGATCCGGGACTAGCGGGAGGATCACTGAGCAGTTCTTC. The V call is TRBV5-4, the J call TRBJ2-1, with 15 bases identical to TRBD2. Germline CDR1 SGHNT, CDR2 YYREEE (reference sequence). The CDR3 loop spans 17 amino acids. J gave up 9 bases and V 4 bases, and 11 bases lay outside the gene matches.

The rearrangement uses TRBV15 and TRBJ1-4, with D possibly being TRBD1 (5 bases). This CDR3 comprises 12 residues. In germline, CDR1 is LNHNV, CDR2 YYDKDF (reference sequence). V was cut by 7 bases and J by 3 bases, with 6 bases left in between. The CDR3 here is CATKGANEKLFF. The CDR3 DNA reads as TGTGCCACCAAAGGGGCTAATGAAAAACTGTTTTTT. Supplemented by reference TRBV15 and TRBJ1-4, the full variable domain reads DAMVIQNPRYQVTQFGKPVTLSCSQTLNHNVMYWYQQKSSQAPKLLFHYYDKDFNNEADTPDNFQSRRPNTSFCFLDIRSPGLGDTAMYLCATKGANEKLFFGSGTQLSVL.

This clone was seen only a few times. The chain carries TRBV28 and TRBJ2-7, with a possible D match to TRBD1 (6 bases). The CDR3 consists of 18 residues. Deletions cut 5 bases from V and 0 bases from J, with 23 bases between. CDR1 and CDR2 (germline): MDHEN, SYDVKM. Here the CDR3 reads CASSLKMTGLQLSYEQYF. CDR3 nucleotides: TGTGCCAGCAGTCTGAAGATGACAGGACTCCAACTCTCCTACGAGCAGTACTTC.

Worth noting for this clone: The same CDR3 is also encoded by other DNA sequences in this sample. The CDR3 sequence: CASSLQGNTEAFF. DNA of the CDR3: TGTGCCAGCAGCTTACAGGGAAACACTGAAGCTTTCTTT. This chain joins TRBV7-9 and TRBJ1-1, with TRBD1 as a possible D gene (5 bases). The CDR3 spans 13 residues. Trimming removed 2 bases from V and 2 bases from J, with 6 bases in between. Germline V lookup: CDR1 SEHNR, CDR2 FQNEAQ (reference sequence). Supplemented by reference TRBV7-9 and TRBJ1-1, the full variable domain reads DTGVSQNPRHKITKRGQNVTFRCDPISEHNRLYWYRQTLGQGPEFLTYFQNEAQLEKSRLLSDRFSAERPKGSFSTLEIQRTEQGDSAMYLCASSLQGNTEAFFGQGTRLTVV.

The chain uses TRBV27 and TRBJ2-1; 7 bases agree with TRBD2. The CDR3 spans 15 residues. Germline V CDR1 and CDR2: MNHEY, SMNVEV (reference sequence). The V segment lost 8 bases and the J segment 9 bases; nucleotides outside the gene matches: 16. The CDR3 sequence: CASGAVGTNLSEQFF. The CDR3 bases are TGTGCCAGCGGCGCGGTCGGGACTAATCTGAGTGAGCAGTTCTTC.

A single count supports this clone. This chain joins TRBV5-5 and TRBJ2-7; unclear D gene. Germline V gene sequence: CDR1 SGHKS, CDR2 YYEKEE (reference sequence). V gave up 0 bases and J gave up 0 bases, with 7 bases separating them. The CDR3 covers 14 residues. The CDR3 nucleotides read TGTGCCAGCAGCTTGGCGTCTAGCTCCTACGAGCAGTACTTC. Its protein is CASSLASSSYEQYF.

The chain combines TRBV7-2 with TRBJ1-3; D perhaps matches TRBD1 (6 bases). CDR3 length: 15 residues. Trimming cost V 7 bases and J 2 bases, with 15 bases left between them. Germline V gives CDR1 SGHTA, CDR2 FQGNSA. This chain's CDR3 is CASTSYRDTGNTIYF. As DNA, the CDR3 is TGTGCCAGCACCAGCTACAGGGACACTGGAAACACCATATATTTT.

The J gene is TRBJ1-1, the V gene TRBV27; the D gene is possibly TRBD1 (6 bases). Germline V gene data show CDR1 as MNHEY and CDR2 as SMNVEV (reference sequence). There are 14 residues in the CDR3. V was pared by 6 bases and J by 4 bases, with 15 bases between. The CDR3 coding sequence is TGTGCCAGCAGCTTGACAGGCCGGGTCACTGAAGCTTTCTTT. Amino acids: CASSLTGRVTEAFF.

The chain links TRBV6-8 to TRBJ1-2, with D maybe TRBD1 (6 bases). The CDR3 has 13 residues. The germline gives CDR1 MNHGY, CDR2 SAAAGT. With 4 bases removed from V and 4 bases from J, the gap between germline ends came to 10 bases. CDR3 DNA sequence: TGTGCCAGCAGTTGGACAGACCGCTATGGCTACACCTTC. It translates to CASSWTDRYGYTF.

The CDR3 nucleotides read TGTGCCAGCAGAGAGCCAGGGTTAGACTCGAACACTGAAGCTTTCTTT. Amino acids: CASREPGLDSNTEAFF. V and J are TRBV2 and TRBJ1-1; tentative D call: TRBD1 (5 bases). CDR3 size: 16 residues. Trimming took off 6 bases at V and 1 base at J, with 18 bases between the two ends. Germline CDR1 reads SNHLY; CDR2 reads FYNNEI.

This chain joins TRBV7-9 and TRBJ1-2; 12 bases match TRBD1. The junction had 7 bases not matched to a gene; V was cut back by 6 bases and J by 8 bases. CDR3 length equals 14 residues. The germline gives CDR1 SEHNR, CDR2 FQNEAQ (reference sequence). The DNA for the CDR3 is TGTGCCAGCAGGTTGGGGACAGGGGGCGTCGGCTACACCTTC. Protein sequence: CASRLGTGGVGYTF.

This clone was counted a few times. The V call is TRBV2, the J call TRBJ2-7; unclear D gene. From germline, CDR1 is SNHLY and CDR2 FYNNEI. The CDR3 extends over 15 amino acids. V dropped 6 bases and J dropped 2 bases, with 17 bases sitting between them. CDR3 in DNA: TGTGCCAGCAGCTCAACCTACCGAGGAGCCTACGAGCAGTACTTC. Its translation is CASSSTYRGAYEQYF. Supplemented by reference TRBV2 and TRBJ2-7, the full variable domain reads EPEVTQTPSHQVTQMGQEVILRCVPISNHLYFYWYRQILGQKVEFLVSFYNNEISEKSEIFDDQFSVERPDGSNFTLKIRSTKLEDSAMYFCASSSTYRGAYEQYFGPGTRLTVT.

This rearrangement joins TRBV19 to TRBJ1-1; 8 bases line up with TRBD1. The CDR3 consists of 13 residues. J was trimmed by 5 bases and V by 5 bases; bases with no gene match: 4. CDR1 and CDR2 from the germline V gene are LNHDA and SQIVND (reference sequence). This CDR3 reads CASSQDRDTEAFF. The CDR3 DNA is TGTGCCAGTAGTCAGGACAGGGATACTGAAGCTTTCTTT. Complete variable domain (other parts from reference TRBV19 and TRBJ1-1): DGGITQSPKYLFRKEGQNVTLSCEQNLNHDAMYWYRQDPGQGLRLIYYSQIVNDFQKGDIAEGYSVSREKKESFPLTVTSAQKNPTAFYLCASSQDRDTEAFFGQGTRLTVV.

There are a few counts of this clone. The chain uses TRBV12-5 and TRBJ2-5; a possible D gene is TRBD2 (5 bases). CDR1 and CDR2 from the germline V gene are LGHNT and FRNRAP. This CDR3 spans 15 amino acids. V shed 0 bases and J shed 5 bases, with 13 bases lying between them. CDR3 loop: CASGLVLERGETQYF. The CDR3 DNA reads TGTGCTAGTGGTTTGGTACTCGAGCGAGGGGAGACCCAGTACTTC.

In its sample, this clone was seen a few times. V gene TRBV30 combines with J gene TRBJ1-2, with a tentative D call TRBD1 (6 bases). With 1 base removed from V and 3 bases from J, the gap between germline ends came to 6 bases. This CDR3 spans 12 amino acids. In germline, CDR1 is GTSNPN, CDR2 SVGIG (reference sequence). This CDR3 reads CAWSGGHYGYTF. The CDR3 nucleotides are TGTGCCTGGAGTGGGGGGCACTATGGCTACACCTTC.

Note on this clone: A single base is all that separates this from a far larger clone, so a read error is likely. The same CDR3 can be traced to other DNA sequences in this sample. V and J are TRBV7-8 and TRBJ2-7; 7 nucleotides agree with TRBD2. Germline V CDR1 and CDR2: SGHVS, FQNEAQ. This CDR3 has 16 residues. The CDR3 DNA follows: TGTGCAAGCAGCTTAGAGCGGGGCGGGAACTCCTACGAGCAGTACTTC. This encodes CASSLERGGNSYEQYF.

The rearrangement uses TRBV7-9 and TRBJ2-1, with TRBD1 matching 8 bases. V trimming: 6 bases; J trimming: 5 bases; junction bases outside the gene matches: 6. Germline V gene lookup returns CDR1 SEHNR and CDR2 FQNEAQ (reference sequence). The CDR3 extends over 14 amino acids. The CDR3 region has the DNA TGTGCCAGCAGGCAGGCAGGGGGCCACAATGAGCAGTTCTTC. Encoded protein: CASRQAGGHNEQFF.

V gene TRBV30 combines with J gene TRBJ2-3, with 10 bases that match TRBD2. Germline V gene lookup returns CDR1 GTSNPN and CDR2 SVGIG (reference sequence). V lost 3 bases, J lost 2 bases, and 2 bases stayed unmatched. There are 14 residues in the CDR3. In nucleotides, the CDR3 is TGTGCCTGGAGGACTAGCGGGTCCACAGATACGCAGTATTTT. It is translated as CAWRTSGSTDTQYF.

This clone was recorded a few times. The J gene is TRBJ2-3, the V gene TRBV19; 13 bases are a match to TRBD2. This CDR3 is built from 17 residues. Germline V gives CDR1 LNHDA, CDR2 SQIVND (reference sequence). The ends lost 7 bases at V and 6 bases at J; junction bases unmatched: 13. The CDR3 sequence: CASTPGLAGRAGDTQYF. In DNA, the CDR3 is TGTGCCAGTACCCCGGGACTAGCGGGACGAGCGGGGGATACGCAGTATTTT.

Concerning this clone itself: At the DNA level, this CDR3 is encoded by other sequences in the same sample as well. The genes are TRBV4-1 and TRBJ2-7, with D possibly matching TRBD2 (6 bases). Per the germline V gene, CDR1 is MGHRA and CDR2 is YSYEKL. V was pared by 0 bases and J by 0 bases, with 9 bases between. The CDR3 has 15 residues. The chain's CDR3 is CASSQEGSGSYEQYF. For the CDR3, the DNA is TGCGCCAGCAGCCAAGAGGGTAGCGGCTCCTACGAGCAGTACTTC.

The gene calls are TRBV7-9 and TRBJ1-1; possible D gene TRBD1, 6 bases. The CDR3 is made up of 15 amino acids. Deletions cut 1 base from V and 6 bases from J, with 15 bases between. In germline, CDR1 is SEHNR, CDR2 FQNEAQ (reference sequence). The CDR3 loop is CASSLETPGDPEAFF. For the CDR3, the DNA is TGTGCCAGCAGCTTAGAGACCCCAGGGGACCCTGAAGCTTTCTTT.

The chain joins TRBV28 to TRBJ2-7, with 8 bases matching TRBD2. The CDR3 is 17 residues long. Germline V gene data show CDR1 as MDHEN and CDR2 as SYDVKM. The V gene end was trimmed by 5 bases and the J gene end by 4 bases; junction bases not matched to a gene: 16. The DNA of the CDR3 is TGTGCCAGCAGTCGCAACCAGGGCGGGGGGCAGCGTTACGAGCAGTACTTC. Translated, it gives CASSRNQGGGQRYEQYF. Together with reference TRBV28 and TRBJ2-7, the CDR3 gives the full variable domain: DVKVTQSSRYLVKRTGEKVFLECVQDMDHENMFWYRQDPGLGLRLIYFSYDVKMKEKGDIPEGYSVSREKKERFSLILESASTNQTSMYLCASSRNQGGGQRYEQYFGPGTRLTVT.

This clone was observed once. V usage is TRBV25-1 and J usage is TRBJ1-6; unclear D gene. This CDR3 has 12 residues. Germline assignment: CDR1 MGHDK and CDR2 SYGVNS. The V gene lost 4 bases and the J gene lost 7 bases, with 5 bases spanning the gap. The CDR3 DNA reads as TGTGCCAGCAGTGTCGGGAATTCACCCCTCCACTTT. It encodes CASSVGNSPLHF.

This chain connects TRBV7-9 to TRBJ1-2; TRBD1 is a possible D gene (6 bases). The CDR3 has 14 residues. The germline V gene has CDR1 SEHNR and CDR2 FQNEAQ (reference sequence). The V end was cut by 4 bases, the J end by 8 bases, with 17 bases between. CDR3 sequence reads: CASSWDIPPWGYTF. The CDR3 DNA reads as TGTGCCAGCAGCTGGGACATCCCACCGTGGGGCTACACCTTC.

This clone was seen a single time. This chain joins TRBV27 and TRBJ1-6; 9 positions match TRBD1. This CDR3 spans 17 amino acids. Germline V lookup: CDR1 MNHEY, CDR2 SMNVEV (reference sequence). The V gene end was trimmed by 6 bases and the J gene end by 1 base; junction bases not matched to a gene: 7. The CDR3 reads CASRRDRDLSYNSPLHF. DNA for the CDR3: TGTGCCAGCAGGCGGGACAGGGACCTTTCCTATAATTCACCCCTCCACTTT.